A selection of T cell receptor beta chains follows, all from one sample in a study of shared clonotypes between healthy human individuals. Produced via immunoSEQ multiplex PCR; TCRdb's table is partial and in-frame only. The repertoire includes over a million clones, 96% of them detected once, and roughly 1.2% sits in the top ten. The specimen sequenced was naive CD4+ T cells sorted from blood. These receptors originate from a man aged 30-40 years in good health. Each CDR3 is given with its conserved first and last residue. A D gene is named only where the DNA matches it firmly. Size is stated for part of the rows, as once, few or many counts, or as a class when the clone is expanded.

v_call: TRBV27
clone_size: NA
j_call: TRBJ2-1
d_call: NA
cdr3_aa: CASSLQRVYNEQFF
cdr3_nt: TGTGCCAGCAGCCTTCAGAGAGTCTACAATGAGCAGTTCTTC

v_call: TRBV28
clone_size: NA
j_call: TRBJ1-5
d_call: NA
cdr3_aa: CASSLIQDPNQPQHF
cdr3_nt: TGTGCCAGCAGTTTGATTCAGGATCCCAATCAGCCCCAGCATTTT

v_call: TRBV15
clone_size: once
j_call: TRBJ2-2
d_call: NA
cdr3_aa: CATSRGLAHTGELFF
cdr3_nt: TGTGCCACCAGCAGAGGTTTGGCCCACACCGGGGAGCTGTTTTTT

v_call: TRBV5-4
clone_size: NA
j_call: TRBJ1-2
d_call: TRBD1
cdr3_aa: CASSPGQAYGYTF
cdr3_nt: TGTGCCAGCAGCCCGGGACAGGCATATGGCTACACCTTC

v_call: TRBV6-6
clone_size: NA
j_call: TRBJ1-1
d_call: NA
cdr3_aa: CASSYYKPPEAFF
cdr3_nt: TGTGCCAGCAGTTACTACAAGCCTCCCGAGGCTTTCTTT

v_call: TRBV6-1
clone_size: NA
j_call: TRBJ2-7
d_call: NA
cdr3_aa: CASSEPAGTHEQYF
cdr3_nt: TGTGCCAGCAGTGAACCTGCGGGAACCCACGAGCAGTACTTC

v_call: TRBV18
clone_size: NA
j_call: TRBJ1-5
d_call: NA
cdr3_aa: CASSPGNQPQHF
cdr3_nt: TGTGCCAGCTCACCTGGCAATCAGCCCCAGCATTTT

v_call: TRBV7-2
clone_size: NA
j_call: TRBJ2-5
d_call: NA
cdr3_aa: CASSLAWEKETQYF
cdr3_nt: TGTGCCAGCAGCTTAGCTTGGGAGAAAGAGACCCAGTACTTC

v_call: TRBV28
clone_size: NA
j_call: TRBJ1-5
d_call: NA
cdr3_aa: CASSPPGQNQPQHF
cdr3_nt: TGTGCCAGCAGTCCCCCCGGACAAAATCAGCCCCAGCATTTT

v_call: TRBV7-3
clone_size: NA
j_call: TRBJ2-7
d_call: TRBD2
cdr3_aa: CASSQGPSGSYEQYF
cdr3_nt: TGTGCCAGCAGCCAAGGGCCTAGCGGCTCCTACGAGCAGTACTTC